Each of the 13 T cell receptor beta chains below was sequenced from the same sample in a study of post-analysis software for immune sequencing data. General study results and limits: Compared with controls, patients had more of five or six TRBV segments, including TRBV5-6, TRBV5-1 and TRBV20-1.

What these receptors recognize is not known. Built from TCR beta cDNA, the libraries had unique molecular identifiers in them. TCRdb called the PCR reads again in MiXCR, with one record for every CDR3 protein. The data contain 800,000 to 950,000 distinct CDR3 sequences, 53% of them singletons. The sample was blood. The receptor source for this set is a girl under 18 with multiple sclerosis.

As DNA, the CDR3 is TGCGCCAGCAGTGAGCCGCAGCCAGCCAAAAACATTCAGTACTTC. This gives the protein CASSEPQPAKNIQYF. The chain uses TRBV5-1 and TRBJ2-4; no clear D. Trimming cost V 5 bases and J 0 bases, with 12 bases left between them. Per germline, CDR1 SGHRS and CDR2 YFSETQ. The CDR3 runs to 15 residues.

CDR3 nucleotides: TGTGCCAGCAGTTACTCCGAAGGAGGGCCCAATCAGCCCCAGCATTTT. The encoded protein is CASSYSEGGPNQPQHF. V gene TRBV12-3 or TRBV12-4 combines with J gene TRBJ1-5, with D hard to call. This CDR3 region has 16 residues. Deletions cut 4 bases from V and 3 bases from J, with 16 bases between.

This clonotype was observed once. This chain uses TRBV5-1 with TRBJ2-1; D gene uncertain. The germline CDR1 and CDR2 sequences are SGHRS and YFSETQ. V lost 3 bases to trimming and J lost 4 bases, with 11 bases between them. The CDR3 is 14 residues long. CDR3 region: CASSSLEGYNEQFF. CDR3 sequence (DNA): TGCGCCAGCAGCTCCCTTGAAGGATACAATGAGCAGTTCTTC. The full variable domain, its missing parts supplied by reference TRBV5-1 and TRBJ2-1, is KAGVTQTPRYLIKTRGQQVTLSCSPISGHRSVSWYQQTPGQGLQFLFEYFSETQRNKGNFPGRFSGRQFSNSRSEMNVSTLELGDSALYLCASSSLEGYNEQFFGPGTRLTVL.

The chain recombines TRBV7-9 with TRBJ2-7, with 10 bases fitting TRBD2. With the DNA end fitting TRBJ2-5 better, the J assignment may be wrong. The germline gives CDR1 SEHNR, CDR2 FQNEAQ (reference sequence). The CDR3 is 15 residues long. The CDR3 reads CASSPTLAGGETQYF. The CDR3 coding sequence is TGTGCCAGCAGCCCCACATTAGCGGGGGGCGAGACCCAGTACTTC.

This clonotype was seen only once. For the CDR3, the DNA is TGTGCCAGCGGCAGGGACAAATTCTACGAGCAGTACTTC. It specifies CASGRDKFYEQYF. The chain uses TRBV2 and TRBJ2-7; TRBD1 might be the D (6 bases). Germline V CDR1 and CDR2: SNHLY, FYNNEI. With 8 bases removed from V and 3 bases from J, the gap between germline ends came to 14 bases. This CDR3 is built from 13 residues.

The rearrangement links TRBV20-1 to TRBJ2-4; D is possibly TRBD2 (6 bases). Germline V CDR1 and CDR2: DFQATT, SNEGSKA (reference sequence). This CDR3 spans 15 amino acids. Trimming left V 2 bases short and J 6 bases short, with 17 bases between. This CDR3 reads CSARSAYGSLNIQYF. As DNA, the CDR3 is TGCAGTGCTAGAAGCGCTTACGGGAGTCTAAACATTCAGTACTTC.

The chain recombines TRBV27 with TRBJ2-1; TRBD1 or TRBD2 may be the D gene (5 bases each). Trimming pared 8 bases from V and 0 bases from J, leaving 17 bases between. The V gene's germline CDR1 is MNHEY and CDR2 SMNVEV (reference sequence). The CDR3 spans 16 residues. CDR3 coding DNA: TGTGCCAGCCCATCGAGGGGCGGCCCCTCCTACAATGAGCAGTTCTTC. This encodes CASPSRGGPSYNEQFF.

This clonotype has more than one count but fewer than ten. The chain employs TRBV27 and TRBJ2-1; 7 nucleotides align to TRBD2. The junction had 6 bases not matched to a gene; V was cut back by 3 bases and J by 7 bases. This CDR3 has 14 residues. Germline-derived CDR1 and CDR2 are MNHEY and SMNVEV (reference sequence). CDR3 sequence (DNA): TGTGCCAGCAGTTTGAGCGGGGCTCCAAATGAGCAGTTCTTC. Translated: CASSLSGAPNEQFF.

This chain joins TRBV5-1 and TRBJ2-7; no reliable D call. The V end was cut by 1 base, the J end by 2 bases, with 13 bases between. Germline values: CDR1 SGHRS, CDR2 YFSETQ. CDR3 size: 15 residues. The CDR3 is CASSLRLGSPYEQYF. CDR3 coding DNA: TGCGCCAGCAGCTTGCGCTTGGGTAGTCCCTACGAGCAGTACTTC.

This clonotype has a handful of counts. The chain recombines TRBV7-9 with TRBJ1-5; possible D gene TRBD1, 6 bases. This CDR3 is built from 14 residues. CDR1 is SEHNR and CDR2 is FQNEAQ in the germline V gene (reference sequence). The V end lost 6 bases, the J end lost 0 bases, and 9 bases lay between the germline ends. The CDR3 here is CASSKTGSNQPQHF. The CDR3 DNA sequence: TGTGCCAGCAGTAAGACAGGTAGCAATCAGCCCCAGCATTTT. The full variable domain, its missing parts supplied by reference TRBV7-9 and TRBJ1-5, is DTGVSQNPRHKITKRGQNVTFRCDPISEHNRLYWYRQTLGQGPEFLTYFQNEAQLEKSRLLSDRFSAERPKGSFSTLEIQRTEQGDSAMYLCASSKTGSNQPQHFGDGTRLSIL.

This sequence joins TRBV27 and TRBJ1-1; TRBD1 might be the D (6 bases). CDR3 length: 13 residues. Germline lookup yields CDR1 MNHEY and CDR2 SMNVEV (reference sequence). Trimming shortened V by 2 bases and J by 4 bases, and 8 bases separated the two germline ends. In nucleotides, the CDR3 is TGTGCCAGCAGTTTAAACAGGGCCACTGAAGCTTTCTTT. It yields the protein CASSLNRATEAFF.

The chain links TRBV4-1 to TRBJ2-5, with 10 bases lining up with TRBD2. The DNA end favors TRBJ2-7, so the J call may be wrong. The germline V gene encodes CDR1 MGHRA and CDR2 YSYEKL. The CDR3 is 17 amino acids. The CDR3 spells CASSQDKNGLAAYEQYF. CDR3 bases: TGCGCCAGCAGCCAAGATAAGAATGGACTAGCGGCCTACGAGCAGTACTTC.

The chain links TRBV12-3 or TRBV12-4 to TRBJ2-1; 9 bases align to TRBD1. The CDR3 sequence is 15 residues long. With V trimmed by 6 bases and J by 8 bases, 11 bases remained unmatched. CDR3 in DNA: TGTGCCAGCAGCAACCGGGACAGGGTTATGTATGAGCAGTTCTTC. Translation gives CASSNRDRVMYEQFF.